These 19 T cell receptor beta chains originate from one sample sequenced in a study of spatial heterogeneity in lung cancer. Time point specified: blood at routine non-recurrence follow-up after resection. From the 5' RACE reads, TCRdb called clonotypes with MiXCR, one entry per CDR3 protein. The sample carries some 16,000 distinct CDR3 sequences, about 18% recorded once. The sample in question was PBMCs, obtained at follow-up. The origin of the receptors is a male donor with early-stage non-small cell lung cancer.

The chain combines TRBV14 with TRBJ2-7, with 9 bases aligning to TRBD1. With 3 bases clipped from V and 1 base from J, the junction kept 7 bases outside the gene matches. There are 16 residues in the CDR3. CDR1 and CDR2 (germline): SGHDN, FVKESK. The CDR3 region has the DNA TGTGCCAGCAGCCACCGGACAGGGGAAGGATCCTACGAGCAGTACTTC. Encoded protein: CASSHRTGEGSYEQYF.

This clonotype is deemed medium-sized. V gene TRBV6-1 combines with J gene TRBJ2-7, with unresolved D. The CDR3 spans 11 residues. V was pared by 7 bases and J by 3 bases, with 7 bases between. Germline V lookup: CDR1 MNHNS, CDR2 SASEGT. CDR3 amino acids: CASTRNYEQYF. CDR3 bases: TGTGCCAGCACGCGAAACTACGAGCAGTACTTC.

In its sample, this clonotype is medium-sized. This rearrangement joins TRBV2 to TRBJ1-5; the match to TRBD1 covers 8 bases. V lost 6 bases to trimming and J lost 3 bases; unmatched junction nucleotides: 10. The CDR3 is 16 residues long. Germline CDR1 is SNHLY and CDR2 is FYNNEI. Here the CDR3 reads CASSETRTGINQPQHF. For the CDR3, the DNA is TGTGCCAGCAGCGAGACTCGGACAGGGATCAATCAGCCCCAGCATTTT. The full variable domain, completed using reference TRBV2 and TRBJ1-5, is EPEVTQTPSHQVTQMGQEVILRCVPISNHLYFYWYRQILGQKVEFLVSFYNNEISEKSEIFDDQFSVERPDGSNFTLKIRSTKLEDSAMYFCASSETRTGINQPQHFGDGTRLSIL.

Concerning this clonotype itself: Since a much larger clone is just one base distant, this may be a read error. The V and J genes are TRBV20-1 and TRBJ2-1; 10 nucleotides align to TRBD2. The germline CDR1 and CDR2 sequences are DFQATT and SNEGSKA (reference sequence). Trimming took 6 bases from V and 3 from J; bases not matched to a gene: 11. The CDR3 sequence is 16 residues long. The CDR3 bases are TGCAGTGCACCTCTCGGGACTAGCGCGGACTACAATGAGCAGTTCTTC. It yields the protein CSAPLGTSADYNEQFF.

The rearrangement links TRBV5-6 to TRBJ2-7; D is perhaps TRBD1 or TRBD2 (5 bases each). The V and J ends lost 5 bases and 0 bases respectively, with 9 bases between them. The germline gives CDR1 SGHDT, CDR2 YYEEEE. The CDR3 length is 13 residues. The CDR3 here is CASSLGASYEQYF. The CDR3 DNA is TGTGCCAGCAGTCTCGGGGCCTCCTACGAGCAGTACTTC.

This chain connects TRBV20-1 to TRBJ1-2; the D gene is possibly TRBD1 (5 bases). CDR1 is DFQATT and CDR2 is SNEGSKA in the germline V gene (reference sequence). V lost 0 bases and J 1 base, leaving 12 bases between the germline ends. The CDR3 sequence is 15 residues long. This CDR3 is CSAREEGRDNYGYTF. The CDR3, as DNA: TGCAGTGCTAGAGAAGAGGGACGGGATAACTATGGCTACACCTTC.

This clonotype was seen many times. The CDR3 loop is CASSPGGGYYGYTF. Here the CDR3 DNA reads TGTGCCAGCAGTCCGGGGGGAGGATACTATGGCTACACCTTC. This rearrangement joins TRBV27 to TRBJ1-2; maybe TRBD1 (5 bases). The V gene lost 5 bases and the J gene lost 3 bases, with 13 bases spanning the gap. Germline V gene lookup returns CDR1 MNHEY and CDR2 SMNVEV (reference sequence). The CDR3 runs to 14 residues.

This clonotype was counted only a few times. The CDR3: CASSRRDRVNLNEQFF. DNA of the CDR3: TGTGCCAGCAGTCGCAGGGACAGGGTAAATTTGAATGAGCAGTTCTTC. The V call is TRBV13, the J call TRBJ2-1, with 9 bases fitting TRBD1. CDR1 is PRHDT and CDR2 is FYEKMQ in the germline V gene (reference sequence). The CDR3 is 16 residues long. V shed 6 bases and J 7 bases; nucleotides not matched to a gene: 13. Looking up the rest from reference TRBV13 and TRBJ2-1 gives the full variable domain: AAGVIQSPRHLIKEKRETATLKCYPIPRHDTVYWYQQGPGQDPQFLISFYEKMQSDKGSIPDRFSAQQFSDYHSELNMSSLELGDSALYFCASSRRDRVNLNEQFFGPGTRLTVL.

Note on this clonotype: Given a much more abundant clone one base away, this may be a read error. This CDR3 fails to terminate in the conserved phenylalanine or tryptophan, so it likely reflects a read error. Written as DNA, the CDR3 is TGCAGCGTTCGGGCAGCCTCGCCCCAGCATTCT. Its protein is CSVRAASPQHS. The chain couples TRBV29-1 to TRBJ1-5; D gene unclear. This CDR3 contains 11 residues. Looked up from germline, CDR1 is SQVTM and CDR2 is ANQGSEA. V lost 5 bases and J 9 bases, leaving 11 bases between the germline ends.

CDR3 in amino acids: CSVVLGPGAQYF. CDR3 nucleotide sequence: TGCAGCGTTGTTCTGGGACCAGGGGCCCAGTACTTC. J is TRBJ2-5 and V is TRBV29-1; D may be TRBD1 (6 bases). CDR3 length: 12 amino acids. Germline V lookup: CDR1 SQVTM, CDR2 ANQGSEA. Deletions cut 4 bases from V and 9 bases from J, with 15 bases between. Looking up the rest from reference TRBV29-1 and TRBJ2-5 gives the full variable domain: SAVISQKPSRDICQRGTSLTIQCQVDSQVTMMFWYRQQPGQSLTLIATANQGSEATYESGFVIDKFPISRPNLTFSTLTVSNMSPEDSSIYLCSVVLGPGAQYFGPGTRLLVL.

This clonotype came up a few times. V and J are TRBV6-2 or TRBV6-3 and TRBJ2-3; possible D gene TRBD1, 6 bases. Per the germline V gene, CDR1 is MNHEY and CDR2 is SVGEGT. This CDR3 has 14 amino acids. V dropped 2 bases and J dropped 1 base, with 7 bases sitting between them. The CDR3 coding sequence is TGTGCCAGCAGTTACGAGGGGGGCACAGATACGCAGTATTTT. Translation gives CASSYEGGTDTQYF.

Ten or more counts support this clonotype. The CDR3 DNA reads TGTGCCAGCAGTTTAGGAGGGGCTGGCAATCAGCCCCAGCATTTT. It encodes CASSLGGAGNQPQHF. V and J are TRBV12-3 or TRBV12-4 and TRBJ1-5, with D possibly being TRBD1 (5 bases). This CDR3 has 15 residues. Between the trimmed V and J ends, which lost 1 base and 2 bases, there was a span of 9 bases.

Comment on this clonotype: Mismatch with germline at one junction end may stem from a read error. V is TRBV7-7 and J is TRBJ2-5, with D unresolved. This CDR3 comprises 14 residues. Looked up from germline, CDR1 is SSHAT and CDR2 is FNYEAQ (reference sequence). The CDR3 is CASSFAFGGETQYF. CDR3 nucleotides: TGTGCTAGCAGCTTTGCGTTTGGTGGAGAGACCCAGTACTTC.

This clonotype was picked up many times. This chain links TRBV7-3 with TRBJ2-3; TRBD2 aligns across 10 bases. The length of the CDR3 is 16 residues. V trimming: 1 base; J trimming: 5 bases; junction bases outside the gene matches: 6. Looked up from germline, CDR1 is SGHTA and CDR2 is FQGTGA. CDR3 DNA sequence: TGTGCCAGCAGCTTAAGTACTAGCGGGGACGTAGATACGCAGTATTTT. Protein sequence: CASSLSTSGDVDTQYF. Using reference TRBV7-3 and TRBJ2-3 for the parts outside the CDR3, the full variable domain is GAGVSQTPSNKVTEKGKYVELRCDPISGHTALYWYRQSLGQGPEFLIYFQGTGAADDSGLPNDRFFAVRPEGSVSTLKIQRTERGDSAVYLCASSLSTSGDVDTQYFGPGTRLTVL.

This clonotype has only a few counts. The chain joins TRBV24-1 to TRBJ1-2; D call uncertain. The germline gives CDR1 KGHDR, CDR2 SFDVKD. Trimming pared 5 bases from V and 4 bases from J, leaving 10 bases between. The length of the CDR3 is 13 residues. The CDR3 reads CATSGLDTYGYTF. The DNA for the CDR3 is TGTGCCACCAGTGGGCTAGATACCTATGGCTACACCTTC.

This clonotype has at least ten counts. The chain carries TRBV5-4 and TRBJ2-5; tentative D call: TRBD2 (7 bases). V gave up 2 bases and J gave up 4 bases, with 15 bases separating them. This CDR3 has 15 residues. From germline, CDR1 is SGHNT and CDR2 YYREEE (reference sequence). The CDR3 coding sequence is TGTGCCAGCAGCTTTGCGGGGGCGCGGGGAGAGACCCAGTACTTC. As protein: CASSFAGARGETQYF.

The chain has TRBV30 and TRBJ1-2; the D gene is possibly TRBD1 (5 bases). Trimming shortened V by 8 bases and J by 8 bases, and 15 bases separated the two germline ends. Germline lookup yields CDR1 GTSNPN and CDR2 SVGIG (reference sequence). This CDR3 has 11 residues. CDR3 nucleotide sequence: TGTGCCAGCGCTCGCGGGACCGGCTACACCTTC. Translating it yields CASARGTGYTF.

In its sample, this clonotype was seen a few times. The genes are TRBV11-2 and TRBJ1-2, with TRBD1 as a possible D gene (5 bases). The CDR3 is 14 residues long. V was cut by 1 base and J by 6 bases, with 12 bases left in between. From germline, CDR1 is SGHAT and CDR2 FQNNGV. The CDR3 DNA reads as TGTGCCAGCAGCTTAGGTAGTTCCAGGGATGGCTACACCTTC. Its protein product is CASSLGSSRDGYTF. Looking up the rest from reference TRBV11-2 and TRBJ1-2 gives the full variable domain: EAGVAQSPRYKIIEKRQSVAFWCNPISGHATLYWYQQILGQGPKLLIQFQNNGVVDDSQLPKDRFSAERLKGVDSTLKIQPAKLEDSAVYLCASSLGSSRDGYTFGSGTRLTVV.

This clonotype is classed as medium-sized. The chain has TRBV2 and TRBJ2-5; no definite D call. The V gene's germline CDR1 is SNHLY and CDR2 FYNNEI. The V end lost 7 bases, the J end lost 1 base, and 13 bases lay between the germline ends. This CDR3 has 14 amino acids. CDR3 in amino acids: CASNPDRSQETQYF. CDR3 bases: TGTGCCAGCAACCCCGACCGTAGCCAAGAGACCCAGTACTTC.